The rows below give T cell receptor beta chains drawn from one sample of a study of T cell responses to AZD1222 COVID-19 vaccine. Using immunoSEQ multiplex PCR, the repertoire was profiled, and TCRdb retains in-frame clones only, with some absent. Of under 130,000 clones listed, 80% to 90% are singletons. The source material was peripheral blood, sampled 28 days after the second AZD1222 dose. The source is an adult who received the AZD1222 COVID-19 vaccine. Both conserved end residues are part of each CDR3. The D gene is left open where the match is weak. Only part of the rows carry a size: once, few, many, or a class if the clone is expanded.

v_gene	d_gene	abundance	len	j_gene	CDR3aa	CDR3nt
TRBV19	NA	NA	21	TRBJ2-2	CASTYPRGESSVRWNTGELFF	TGTGCCAGTACCTACCCCCGAGGAGAAAGCTCTGTTAGATGGAACACCGGGGAGCTGTTTTTT
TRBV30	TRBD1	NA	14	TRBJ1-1	CAWSDRGSEAEAFF	TGTGCCTGGAGTGACAGGGGGTCTGAGGCTGAAGCTTTCTTT
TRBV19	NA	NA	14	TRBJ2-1	CASKSEVGRNEQFF	TGTGCCAGTAAATCTGAGGTGGGGCGCAATGAGCAGTTCTTC
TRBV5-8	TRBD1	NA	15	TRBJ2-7	CASSLWTGGPYEQYF	TGTGCCAGCAGCTTATGGACAGGGGGCCCCTACGAGCAGTACTTC
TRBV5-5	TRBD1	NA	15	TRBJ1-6	CASSLTGTDYSPLHF	TGTGCCAGCAGCTTGACCGGGACAGACTATTCACCCCTCCACTTT
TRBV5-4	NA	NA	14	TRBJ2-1	CASSLTGAGNEQFF	TGTGCCAGCAGCTTGACGGGAGCTGGCAATGAGCAGTTCTTC
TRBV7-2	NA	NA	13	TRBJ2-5	CASSMNKGETQYF	TGTGCCAGCAGCATGAATAAGGGAGAGACCCAGTACTTC
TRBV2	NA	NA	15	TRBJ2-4	CASSRGVLAKNIQYF	TGTGCCAGCAGTCGGGGTGTACTAGCCAAAAACATTCAGTACTTC
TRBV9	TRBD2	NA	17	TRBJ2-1	CASSVVPLPSGNNEQFF	TGTGCCAGCAGCGTAGTACCCCTACCTAGCGGCAACAATGAGCAGTTCTTC
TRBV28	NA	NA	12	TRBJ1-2	CASSSSNYGYTF	TGTGCCAGCAGTTCCAGTAACTATGGCTACACCTTC
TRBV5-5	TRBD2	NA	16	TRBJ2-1	CASSLVPSGSFYEQFF	TGTGCCAGCAGCTTGGTACCTAGCGGGAGTTTCTACGAGCAGTTCTTC
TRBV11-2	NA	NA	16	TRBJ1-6	CASSPKGQGIGSPLHF	TGTGCCAGCAGCCCCAAGGGGCAGGGTATAGGTTCACCCCTCCACTTT
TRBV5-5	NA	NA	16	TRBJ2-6	CASSLIGSSGANVLTF	TGTGCCAGCAGCTTGATCGGAAGCTCTGGGGCCAACGTCCTGACTTTC
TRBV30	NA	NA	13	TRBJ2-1	CAWSVKSRNEQFF	TGTGCCTGGAGTGTCAAGTCCCGAAATGAGCAGTTCTTC
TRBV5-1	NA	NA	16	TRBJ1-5	CASSFGPASINQPQHF	TGCGCCAGCAGCTTTGGGCCAGCTAGCATAAATCAGCCCCAGCATTTT
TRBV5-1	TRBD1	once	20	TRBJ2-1	CASSFLGTGGYSRSYNEQFF	TGCGCCAGCAGCTTCCTTGGGACAGGGGGCTATAGCCGCTCCTACAATGAGCAGTTCTTC
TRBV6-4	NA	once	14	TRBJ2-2	CASSGGDNTGELFF	TGTGCCAGCAGTGGCGGGGATAACACCGGGGAGCTGTTTTTT
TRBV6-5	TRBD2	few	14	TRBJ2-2	CASSTSGNTGELFF	TGTGCCAGCAGCACTAGCGGGAACACCGGGGAGCTGTTTTTT
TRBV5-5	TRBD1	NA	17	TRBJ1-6	CASQLTPTGGSNSPLHF	TGTGCCAGCCAGCTGACTCCGACAGGGGGATCTAATTCACCCCTCCACTTT
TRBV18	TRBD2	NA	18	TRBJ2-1	CASSPMVAGGNVNQRQFF	TGTGCCAGCTCACCAATGGTAGCGGGAGGGAACGTTAACCAAAGGCAGTTCTTC